These T cell receptor beta chains were read from a single sample in a study of blood T cell repertoires in COVID-19. Here immunoSEQ multiplex PCR was the method, and the copy in TCRdb shows in-frame clones only, minus some. Here the sample spans some 310,000 clones, roughly 90% being singletons. Sequencing was done on a sample of peripheral blood. The receptors stem from a woman aged 35 to 49 with COVID-19, enrolled during active disease. CDR3s leave out the opening cysteine and the closing phenylalanine or tryptophan.

J: TRBJ2-1; V: TRBV10-3; CDR3: AISSGLAANNEQF
J: TRBJ1-5; V: TRBV27; CDR3: ASSLWGPASNQPQH
J: TRBJ2-3; V: TRBV7-3; CDR3: ASSRSGQGDGTQY
J: TRBJ2-5; V: TRBV7-8; CDR3: ASSFYGVKWTQY
J: TRBJ2-1; V: TRBV3-1/TRBV3-2; CDR3: ASSFSGTSGTYNEQF
J: TRBJ1-1; V: TRBV28; CDR3: ASSDWTGEDTEAF
J: TRBJ1-2; V: TRBV27; CDR3: ASTHVGGPDYGYT
J: TRBJ2-2; V: TRBV7-3; CDR3: ASSFWGRGGPGELF
J: TRBJ2-2; V: TRBV5-4; CDR3: ASSRDRAGTGELF
J: TRBJ1-4; V: TRBV14; CDR3: ASSPEVNEKLF
J: TRBJ1-3; V: TRBV7-6; CDR3: ASSLGVASTGAHSGNTIY
J: TRBJ1-1; V: TRBV7-2; CDR3: ASSSTGTSLMNTEAF
J: TRBJ1-2; V: TRBV5-4; CDR3: ASSLFRGQDGYT
J: TRBJ2-1; V: TRBV5-1; CDR3: ASGSSGANNEQF
J: TRBJ1-2; V: TRBV25-1; CDR3: ASSDSAGNYGYT
J: TRBJ1-1; V: TRBV7-2; CDR3: ASSPQMMNTEAF
J: TRBJ1-2; V: TRBV7-9; CDR3: ASSLILGQGGYGYT
J: TRBJ1-4; V: TRBV5-8; CDR3: ASSPRAGRNEKLF
J: TRBJ2-7; V: TRBV10-3; CDR3: AISSEVSGTGDEQY
J: TRBJ1-1; V: TRBV27; CDR3: ASSPDDRANTEAF
J: TRBJ2-3; V: TRBV13; CDR3: ASSSLGGAADTQY
J: TRBJ2-5; V: TRBV5-1; CDR3: ASIAGTRNQETQY
J: TRBJ2-3; V: TRBV4-2; CDR3: ASSQQTLGGTDTQY
J: TRBJ2-5; V: TRBV5-4; CDR3: ATAGQQETQY
J: TRBJ1-4; V: TRBV28; CDR3: ASSQMKMPTNEKLF
J: TRBJ1-1; V: TRBV18; CDR3: ASSPLETRAEAF
J: TRBJ2-3; V: TRBV12-5; CDR3: ASGLGLAGVDTQY
J: TRBJ1-5; V: TRBV28; CDR3: ASSSGQLSNQPQH
J: TRBJ2-5; V: TRBV28; CDR3: ASSLSGTSVTETQY
J: TRBJ1-3; V: TRBV2; CDR3: ASSVGGVSSGNTIY
J: TRBJ1-2; V: TRBV5-1; CDR3: ASSAGQSSNYGYT
J: TRBJ2-4; V: TRBV28; CDR3: ASKEAELAKNIQY
J: TRBJ2-4; V: TRBV2; CDR3: ASSEFTGGLNIQY
J: TRBJ1-6; V: TRBV5-1; CDR3: ASSFARRTVDSPLH
J: TRBJ1-2; V: TRBV6-6; CDR3: ASSPPQGRLLLNYGYT
J: TRBJ2-5; V: TRBV30; CDR3: AWSQRQGNQETQY
J: TRBJ1-5; V: TRBV2; CDR3: ASRGALFNQPQH
J: TRBJ1-1; V: TRBV12-5; CDR3: ASGLVPGTEAF
J: TRBJ2-5; V: TRBV19; CDR3: ASSHGQGGEETQY
J: TRBJ1-3; V: TRBV5-8; CDR3: ASSLGSVGNTIY
J: TRBJ1-1; V: TRBV4-1; CDR3: ASSTRRLGVGTEAF
J: TRBJ2-2; V: TRBV5-1; CDR3: ASSLDPSGVTGELF
J: TRBJ2-5; V: TRBV28; CDR3: ASSSRLAVIQETQY
J: TRBJ2-1; V: TRBV9; CDR3: ASSALTSGAYNEQF
J: TRBJ1-6; V: TRBV30; CDR3: AWRIPTGRNSPLH
J: TRBJ1-1; V: TRBV5-4; CDR3: ASSLAAGGGTEAF
J: TRBJ1-5; V: TRBV6-1; CDR3: ASSDRVRNQPQH
J: TRBJ2-7; V: TRBV2; CDR3: ASSDLGGQAYEQY
J: TRBJ1-3; V: TRBV9; CDR3: ASGELTSGNTIY
J: TRBJ1-2; V: TRBV9; CDR3: ASSAGTVYGYT
J: TRBJ2-1; V: TRBV28; CDR3: ASSVQAQLPLSKF
J: TRBJ1-4; V: TRBV9; CDR3: ASSTSGQGGEKLF
J: TRBJ1-3; V: TRBV30; CDR3: AFPGASGNTIY
J: TRBJ2-7; V: TRBV7-9; CDR3: ASSLGGTDEQY
J: TRBJ1-1; V: TRBV28; CDR3: ASSRTGQSTEAF
J: TRBJ2-6; V: TRBV30; CDR3: AWSDRGFKAGANVLT
J: TRBJ2-2; V: TRBV6-2/TRBV6-3; CDR3: ASSPGGFTGELF
J: TRBJ2-5; V: TRBV7-7; CDR3: ASSLGAGGVETQY
J: TRBJ2-5; V: TRBV12-5; CDR3: ASGLVAVSGKETQY
J: TRBJ2-7; V: TRBV28; CDR3: ASSFRGEAGSYEQY